The 11 T cell receptor beta chains in this list originate from one sample, sequenced in a study of patients and donors after allogeneic stem cell transplantation. Via MiXCR, TCRdb re-called the RT-PCR reads, giving one row per CDR3 protein. The repertoire has about 210,000 distinct CDR3 sequences, roughly 38% of them found once; the top ten carry around a tenth. Sequencing was done on a sample of blood, either unsorted or a sorted T cell fraction (not recorded which). These receptors came from a human donor who was either an allogeneic HSCT recipient or a stem cell or donor lymphocyte infusion donor (not recorded which). It is not recorded whose cells these are; they may come from a transplant donor.

This chain connects TRBV4-3 to TRBJ1-5; no firm D call. V lost 0 bases to trimming and J lost 6 bases, with 9 bases between them. The CDR3 loop spans 14 amino acids. Germline values: CDR1 LGHNA, CDR2 YSLEER. CDR3 amino acids: CASSQDGVGQPQHF. For the CDR3, the DNA is TGCGCCAGCAGCCAAGACGGGGTGGGTCAGCCCCAGCATTTT.

V gene TRBV2 combines with J gene TRBJ2-3; D gene uncertain. Germline values: CDR1 SNHLY, CDR2 FYNNEI. Trimming removed 5 bases from V and 4 bases from J, with 10 bases in between. The CDR3 contains 13 residues. The CDR3 loop reads CASSRVSADTQYF. DNA of the CDR3: TGTGCCAGCAGTCGAGTATCGGCAGATACGCAGTATTTT. Filled out from reference TRBV2 and TRBJ2-3, the complete variable domain reads EPEVTQTPSHQVTQMGQEVILRCVPISNHLYFYWYRQILGQKVEFLVSFYNNEISEKSEIFDDQFSVERPDGSNFTLKIRSTKLEDSAMYFCASSRVSADTQYFGPGTRLTVL.

The chain combines TRBV19 with TRBJ1-2; TRBD1 matches at 9 bases. The V and J ends lost 4 bases and 8 bases, in that order; junction bases with no gene match: 5. The CDR3 consists of 13 residues. Germline-derived CDR1 and CDR2 are LNHDA and SQIVND (reference sequence). The DNA of the CDR3 is TGTGCCAGTAGTACGACAGGGGGTAGAGGCTACACCTTC. Its protein product is CASSTTGGRGYTF. The full variable domain, in which reference TRBV19 and TRBJ1-2 provide the parts outside the CDR3, is DGGITQSPKYLFRKEGQNVTLSCEQNLNHDAMYWYRQDPGQGLRLIYYSQIVNDFQKGDIAEGYSVSREKKESFPLTVTSAQKNPTAFYLCASSTTGGRGYTFGSGTRLTVV.

This clonotype was detected a few times. V usage is TRBV5-1 and J usage is TRBJ2-5; D uncertain. The CDR3 loop spans 12 amino acids. Germline V gene lookup returns CDR1 SGHRS and CDR2 YFSETQ. V dropped 4 bases and J dropped 0 bases, with 4 bases sitting between them. CDR3 in DNA: TGCGCCAGCAGCAGACACCAAGAGACCCAGTACTTC. Translating gives CASSRHQETQYF.

This clonotype was seen only a few times. The V gene is TRBV6-5, the J gene TRBJ1-3, with D uncertain. V lost 4 bases, J lost 2 bases, and 15 bases lay in between. Per the germline V gene, CDR1 is MNHEY and CDR2 is SVGAGI. This CDR3 spans 16 amino acids. This chain's CDR3 is CASSSNLPGPGNTIYF. The CDR3 bases are TGTGCCAGCAGTTCAAATCTTCCCGGACCTGGAAACACCATATATTTT.

This clonotype showed up just a few times. The CDR3 DNA reads as TGCGCCAGCAGCCAAATAGAATCGGATAACTATGGCTACACCTTC. Residues: CASSQIESDNYGYTF. This chain joins TRBV4-3 and TRBJ1-2, with D uncertain. The CDR3 has 15 amino acids. The V end was cut by 2 bases, the J end by 1 base, with 11 bases between. Germline loops: CDR1 LGHNA, CDR2 YSLEER.

This clonotype appeared a few times. The rearrangement links TRBV11-2 to TRBJ1-4; D unresolved. The ends were cut back, 5 bases at V and 7 bases at J, with 23 bases in the middle. The CDR3 is 17 residues long. Germline CDR1 SGHAT, CDR2 FQNNGV. The CDR3 here is CASSVRTGSGGTEKLFF. In DNA, the CDR3 is TGTGCCAGCAGCGTCAGAACGGGCTCCGGCGGTACTGAAAAACTGTTTTTT.

This clonotype was seen only a few times. In nucleotides, the CDR3 is TGTGCCAGCAATTCGGGGCGCGAAGCTTTCTTT. As protein: CASNSGREAFF. The V gene is TRBV12-3 or TRBV12-4, the J gene TRBJ1-1, with D perhaps matching TRBD1 (5 bases). The CDR3 extends over 11 amino acids. V lost 7 bases, J lost 8 bases, and 11 bases lay in between.

The rearrangement uses TRBV2 and TRBJ2-7; 7 bases agree with TRBD1. This CDR3 comprises 14 residues. The germline V gene has CDR1 SNHLY and CDR2 FYNNEI. V gave up 4 bases and J gave up 3 bases; unmatched junction bases: 6. This CDR3 is CASSGVTGYYEQYF. CDR3 bases: TGTGCCAGCAGTGGTGTGACAGGGTACTACGAGCAGTACTTC.

This rearrangement joins TRBV7-3 to TRBJ2-7; weak D call: TRBD2 (6 bases). Germline V gene sequence: CDR1 SGHTA, CDR2 FQGTGA. The CDR3 has 14 amino acids. V dropped 6 bases and J dropped 3 bases, with 15 bases sitting between them. CDR3 residues: CASRPPGSFYEQYF. The DNA for the CDR3 is TGTGCCAGCAGACCGCCCGGGAGTTTCTACGAGCAGTACTTC.

This clonotype was detected only a few times. The rearrangement joins TRBV7-2 to TRBJ1-2; tentatively, D is TRBD1 (6 bases). There are 15 residues in the CDR3. V was shortened by 1 base and J by 5 bases, with 14 bases between the two germline ends. CDR1 is SGHTA and CDR2 is FQGNSA in the germline V gene. The CDR3 DNA is TGTGCCAGCAGCTTAGTGGGGGGCAGGGATTATGGCTACACCTTC. Protein sequence: CASSLVGGRDYGYTF.